The following is a TCR beta chain sequence with its context. A much larger clonotype is one base distant, so this may be a read error. Within the sample, other DNA sequences also encode this same CDR3. The assay was immunoSEQ multiplex PCR, and TCRdb's table has in-frame clones only and misses some. Seen here are about 2 million clones, about 95% observed once, and the top ten hold under 0.15%. This record belongs to a study of shared clonotypes between healthy human individuals. Trimming pared 1 base from V and 3 bases from J, leaving 7 bases between. The CDR3 has 13 amino acids. CDR1 is SEHNR, CDR2 FQNEAQ, per germline (reference sequence).

The chain recombines TRBV7-9 with TRBJ2-7; either TRBD1 or TRBD2 may supply D (6 bases each). Sequenced material: naive CD4+ T cells sorted from blood. Subset: CD45RA+ positively selected. The receptor comes from a young man in good health. In nucleotides, the CDR3 is TGTGCCAGCAGCTTAGAGGGGGGCTACGAGCAGTACTTC. Protein: CASSLEGGYEQYF.